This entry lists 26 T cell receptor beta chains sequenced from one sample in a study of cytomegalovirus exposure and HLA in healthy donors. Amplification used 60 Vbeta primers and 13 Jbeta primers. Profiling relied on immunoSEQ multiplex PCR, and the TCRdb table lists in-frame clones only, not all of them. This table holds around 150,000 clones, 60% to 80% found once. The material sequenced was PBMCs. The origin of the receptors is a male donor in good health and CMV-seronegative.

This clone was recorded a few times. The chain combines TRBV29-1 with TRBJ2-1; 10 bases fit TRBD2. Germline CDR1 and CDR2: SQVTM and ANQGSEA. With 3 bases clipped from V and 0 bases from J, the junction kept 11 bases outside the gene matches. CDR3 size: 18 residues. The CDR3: CSVEGLAGEEGSYNEQFF. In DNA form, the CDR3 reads TGCAGCGTTGAGGGCCTAGCGGGAGAAGAGGGCTCCTACAATGAGCAGTTCTTC.

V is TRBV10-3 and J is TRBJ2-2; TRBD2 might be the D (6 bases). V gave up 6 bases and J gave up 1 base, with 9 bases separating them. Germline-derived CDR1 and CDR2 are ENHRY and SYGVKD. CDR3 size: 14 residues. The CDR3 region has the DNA TGTGCCATCAGCCGGGACTTGAACACCGGGGAGCTGTTTTTT. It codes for CAISRDLNTGELFF.

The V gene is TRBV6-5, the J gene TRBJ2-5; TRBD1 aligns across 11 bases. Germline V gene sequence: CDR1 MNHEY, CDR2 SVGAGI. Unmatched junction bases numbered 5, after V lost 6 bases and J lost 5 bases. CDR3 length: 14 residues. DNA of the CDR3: TGTGCCAGCAGAAGGACAGGGGGCCTGGAGACCCAGTACTTC. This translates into CASRRTGGLETQYF.

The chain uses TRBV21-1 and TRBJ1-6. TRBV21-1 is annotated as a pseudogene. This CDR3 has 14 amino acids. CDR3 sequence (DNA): TGTGCCAGCAGCAAAGGAGGAGCCGGGACACCCCTCCACTTT. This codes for CASSKGGAGTPLHF.

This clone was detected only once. CDR3 DNA: TGTGCCAGCAGCTTCCCGAGGGGACAGGGCTCAAATGAGCAGTTCTTC. Its protein product is CASSFPRGQGSNEQFF. The V gene is TRBV5-4, the J gene TRBJ2-1; 9 bases line up with TRBD1. The CDR3 spans 16 residues. Trimming took 2 bases from V and 7 from J; bases not matched to a gene: 10. CDR1 and CDR2 (germline): SGHNT, YYREEE (reference sequence).

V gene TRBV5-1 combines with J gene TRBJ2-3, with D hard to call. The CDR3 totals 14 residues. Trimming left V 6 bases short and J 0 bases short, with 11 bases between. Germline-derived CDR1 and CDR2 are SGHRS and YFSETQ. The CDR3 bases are TGCGCCAGCAAGGCGGCCTCTAGCACAGATACGCAGTATTTT. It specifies CASKAASSTDTQYF.

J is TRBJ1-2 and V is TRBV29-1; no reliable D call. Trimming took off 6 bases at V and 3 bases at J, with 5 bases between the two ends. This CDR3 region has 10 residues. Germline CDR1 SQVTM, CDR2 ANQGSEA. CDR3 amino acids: CSVSDYGYTF. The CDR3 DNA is TGCAGCGTGAGCGACTATGGCTACACCTTC. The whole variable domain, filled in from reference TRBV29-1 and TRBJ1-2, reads SAVISQKPSRDICQRGTSLTIQCQVDSQVTMMFWYRQQPGQSLTLIATANQGSEATYESGFVIDKFPISRPNLTFSTLTVSNMSPEDSSIYLCSVSDYGYTFGSGTRLTVV.

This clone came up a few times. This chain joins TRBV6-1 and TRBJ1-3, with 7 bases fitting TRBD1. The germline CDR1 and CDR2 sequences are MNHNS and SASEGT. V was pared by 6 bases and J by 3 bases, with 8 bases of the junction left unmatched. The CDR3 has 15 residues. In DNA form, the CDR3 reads TGTGCCAGCAGAGTGGACAGGTCCCTTGGAAACACCATATATTTT. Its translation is CASRVDRSLGNTIYF.

CDR3 in amino acids: CASSLDPGKETQYF. CDR3 bases: TGCGCCAGCAGCTTGGACCCGGGGAAAGAGACCCAGTACTTC. V gene TRBV5-1 combines with J gene TRBJ2-5; a possible D gene is TRBD2 (5 bases). The germline V gene has CDR1 SGHRS and CDR2 YFSETQ. V shed 0 bases and J shed 3 bases, with 9 bases lying between them. This CDR3 spans 14 amino acids.

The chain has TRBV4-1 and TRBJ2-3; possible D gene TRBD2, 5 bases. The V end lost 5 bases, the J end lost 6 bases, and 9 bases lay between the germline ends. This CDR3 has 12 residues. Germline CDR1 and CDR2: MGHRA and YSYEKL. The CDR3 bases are TGCGCCAGCAGCGGGAGATCGGATACGCAGTATTTT. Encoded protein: CASSGRSDTQYF.

The CDR3 DNA reads as TGCGCCAGCAGCTTCGGCGGGCCGGGCGAGCAGTACTTC. Translated, it gives CASSFGGPGEQYF. The chain is built from TRBV5-1 and TRBJ2-7; D possibly corresponds to TRBD2 (5 bases). In germline, CDR1 is SGHRS, CDR2 YFSETQ. This CDR3 is built from 13 residues. Trimming stripped 2 bases from V and 6 bases from J, with 12 bases between.

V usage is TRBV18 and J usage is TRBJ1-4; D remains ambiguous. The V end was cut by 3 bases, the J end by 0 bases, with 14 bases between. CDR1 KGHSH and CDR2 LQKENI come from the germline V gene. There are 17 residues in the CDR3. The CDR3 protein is CASSPSEGFATNEKLFF. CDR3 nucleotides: TGTGCCAGCTCACCCTCCGAGGGTTTCGCAACTAATGAAAAACTGTTTTTT.

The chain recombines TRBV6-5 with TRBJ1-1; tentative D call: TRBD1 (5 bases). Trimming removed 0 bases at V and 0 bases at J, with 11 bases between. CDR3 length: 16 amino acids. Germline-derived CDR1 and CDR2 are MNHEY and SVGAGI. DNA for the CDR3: TGTGCCAGCAGTTACTCTTCGGGGGGGATGAACACTGAAGCTTTCTTT. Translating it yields CASSYSSGGMNTEAFF.

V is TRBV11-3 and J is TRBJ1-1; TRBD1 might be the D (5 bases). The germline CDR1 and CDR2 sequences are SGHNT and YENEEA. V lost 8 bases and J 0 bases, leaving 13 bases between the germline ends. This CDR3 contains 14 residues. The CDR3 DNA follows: TGTGCCAGCCCGAGTGGGGGGGTGAACACTGAAGCTTTCTTT. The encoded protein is CASPSGGVNTEAFF.

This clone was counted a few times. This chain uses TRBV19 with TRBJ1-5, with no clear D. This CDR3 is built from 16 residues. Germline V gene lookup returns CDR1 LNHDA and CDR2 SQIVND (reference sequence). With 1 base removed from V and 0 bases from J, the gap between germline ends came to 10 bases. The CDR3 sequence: CASSIGAGLSNQPQHF. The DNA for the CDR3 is TGTGCCAGTAGTATAGGGGCAGGACTTAGCAATCAGCCCCAGCATTTT.

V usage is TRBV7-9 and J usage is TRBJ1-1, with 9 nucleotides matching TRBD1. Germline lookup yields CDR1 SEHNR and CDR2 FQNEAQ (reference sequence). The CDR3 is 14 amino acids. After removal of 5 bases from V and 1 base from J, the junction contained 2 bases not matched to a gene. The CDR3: CASSPGQGNTEAFF. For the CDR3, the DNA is TGTGCCAGCAGCCCGGGACAGGGGAACACTGAAGCTTTCTTT.

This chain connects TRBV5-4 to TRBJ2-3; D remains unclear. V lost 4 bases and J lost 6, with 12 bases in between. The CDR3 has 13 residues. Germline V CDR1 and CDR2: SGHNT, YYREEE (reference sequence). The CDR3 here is CASSGDGGDTQYF. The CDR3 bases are TGTGCCAGCAGCGGCGACGGCGGTGATACGCAGTATTTT. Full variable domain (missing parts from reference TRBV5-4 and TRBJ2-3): ETGVTQSPTHLIKTRGQQVTLRCSSQSGHNTVSWYQQALGQGPQFIFQYYREEENGRGNFPPRFSGLQFPNYSSELNVNALELDDSALYLCASSGDGGDTQYFGPGTRLTVL.

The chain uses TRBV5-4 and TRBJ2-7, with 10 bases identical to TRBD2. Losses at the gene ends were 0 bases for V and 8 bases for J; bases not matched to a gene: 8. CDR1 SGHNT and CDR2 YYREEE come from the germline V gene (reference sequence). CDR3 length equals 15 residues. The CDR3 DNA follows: TGTGCCAGCAGCTTGGAAAGCGGGGGGGCTAGAAAGCAGTACTTC. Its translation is CASSLESGGARKQYF.

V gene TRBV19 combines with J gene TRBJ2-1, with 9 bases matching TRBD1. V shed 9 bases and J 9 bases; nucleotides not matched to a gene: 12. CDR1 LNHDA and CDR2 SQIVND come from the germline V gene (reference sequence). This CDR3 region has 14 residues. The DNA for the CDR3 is TGTGCCAGCCAGTTACAGGGGGCGAATGGTGAGCAGTTCTTC. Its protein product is CASQLQGANGEQFF.

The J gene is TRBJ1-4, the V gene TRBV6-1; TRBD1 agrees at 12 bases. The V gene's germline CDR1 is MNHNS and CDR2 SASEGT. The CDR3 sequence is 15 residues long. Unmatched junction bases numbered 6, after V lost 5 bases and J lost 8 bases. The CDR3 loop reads CASSPGQGAWEKLFF. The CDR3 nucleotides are TGTGCCAGCAGTCCGGGACAGGGGGCCTGGGAAAAACTGTTTTTT.

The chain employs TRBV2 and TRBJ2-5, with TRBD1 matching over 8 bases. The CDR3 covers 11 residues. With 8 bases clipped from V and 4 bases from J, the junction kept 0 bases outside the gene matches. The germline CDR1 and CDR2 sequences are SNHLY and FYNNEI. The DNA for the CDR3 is TGTGCCAGCGACAGGGGAGAGACCCAGTACTTC. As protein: CASDRGETQYF.

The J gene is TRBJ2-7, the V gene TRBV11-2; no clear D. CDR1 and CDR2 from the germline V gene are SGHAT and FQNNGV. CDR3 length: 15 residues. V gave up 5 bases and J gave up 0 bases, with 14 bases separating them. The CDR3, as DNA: TGTGCCAGCAGCGCCCTGAGGATGAGCTCCTACGAGCAGTACTTC. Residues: CASSALRMSSYEQYF.

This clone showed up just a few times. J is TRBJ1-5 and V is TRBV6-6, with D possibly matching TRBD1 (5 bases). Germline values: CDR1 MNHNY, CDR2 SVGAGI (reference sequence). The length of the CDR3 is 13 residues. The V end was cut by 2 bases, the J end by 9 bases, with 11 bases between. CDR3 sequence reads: CASSYREGAPQHF. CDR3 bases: TGTGCCAGCAGTTACAGGGAAGGGGCGCCCCAGCATTTT.

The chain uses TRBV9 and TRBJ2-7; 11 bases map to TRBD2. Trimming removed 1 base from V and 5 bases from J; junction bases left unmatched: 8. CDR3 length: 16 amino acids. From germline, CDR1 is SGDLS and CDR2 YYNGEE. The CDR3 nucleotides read TGTGCCAGCAGCGTAATAGCGGGAGGGCCACTCGACGAGCAGTACTTC. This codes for CASSVIAGGPLDEQYF.

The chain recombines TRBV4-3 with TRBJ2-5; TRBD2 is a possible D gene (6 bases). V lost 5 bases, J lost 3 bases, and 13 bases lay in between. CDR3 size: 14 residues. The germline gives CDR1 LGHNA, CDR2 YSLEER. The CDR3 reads CASSYRPGEETQYF. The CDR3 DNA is TGCGCCAGCAGCTATCGACCGGGGGAAGAGACCCAGTACTTC.

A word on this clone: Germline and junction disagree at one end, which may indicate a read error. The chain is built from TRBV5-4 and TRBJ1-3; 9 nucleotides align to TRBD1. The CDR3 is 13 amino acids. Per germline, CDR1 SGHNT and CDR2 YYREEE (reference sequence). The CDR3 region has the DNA TGTGCCAGCAGTTTGGGACAGGGTTACACCATATATTTT. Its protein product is CASSLGQGYTIYF.